The rows below give T cell receptor beta chains drawn from one sample of a study of early T cells in non-severe SARS-CoV-2 infection. TCRdb reprocessed the 5' RACE reads with MiXCR, giving one entry per CDR3 protein. This sample has more than 45,000 distinct CDR3 sequences; around 13% occur once, and the top ten carry roughly 5%. Sequencing used whole blood. All receptors come from an adult who was a healthcare worker with PCR-confirmed SARS-CoV-2 infection or an uninfected control (not recorded which). Both conserved end residues are part of each CDR3. A D gene is named only where the DNA matches it firmly. The listing skips clone size in some rows; elsewhere it reads once, few, many or a size class.

DNA	CDR3	size	J	D	V
TGTGCCAGCAGCGTAGACAGCGGGAGGGGGGCCCGCAATGAGCAGTTCTTC	CASSVDSGRGARNEQFF	many	TRBJ2-1	TRBD2	TRBV9
TGTGCCAGCAGCCTAGGGAGTGACTCTGGAAACACCATATATTTT	CASSLGSDSGNTIYF	-	TRBJ1-3	-	TRBV7-9
TGTGCCACCACTAGCGGGGAATACAATGAGCAGTTCTTC	CATTSGEYNEQFF	-	TRBJ2-1	TRBD2	TRBV25-1
TGTGCCAGCAGTTTAGTCGTGGCCACTGAAGCTTTCTTT	CASSLVVATEAFF	-	TRBJ1-1	-	TRBV28
TGCGCCAGCAGCGTCACCGGGACACCAAACAATGAGCAGTTCTTC	CASSVTGTPNNEQFF	-	TRBJ2-1	-	TRBV5-1
TGCGCCAGCAGCTTGGTACTGACCTCCTACAATGAGCAGTTCTTC	CASSLVLTSYNEQFF	many	TRBJ2-1	-	TRBV5-1
TGTGCCTGGAGTGAGTCCTACGAGCAGTACTTC	CAWSESYEQYF	-	TRBJ2-7	-	TRBV30
TGTGCCAGCAGCTTAGGGGCTAGCGGCGTTAATGAGCAGTTCTTC	CASSLGASGVNEQFF	many	TRBJ2-1	TRBD2	TRBV7-9
TGTGCCTGCCGCGGGGGCTCCTACAATGAGCAGTTCTTC	CACRGGSYNEQFF	-	TRBJ2-1	TRBD2	TRBV3-1
TGTGCCAGCAGCCTTACAGGGGGGGCCTACGAGCAGTACTTC	CASSLTGGAYEQYF	many	TRBJ2-7	-	TRBV28
TGTGTCAGCAGGCGGGACCGCCGCACAGATACGCAGTATTTT	CVSRRDRRTDTQYF	-	TRBJ2-3	-	TRBV28
TGTGCCAGCAGCCAGGGGGGAGGCGGGCTCAAAGAGAATGAGCAGTTCTTC	CASSQGGGGLKENEQFF	-	TRBJ2-1	-	TRBV3-1
TGCAGTGCTAGTTCGGGGGGGAGGGAGCAGTACTTC	CSASSGGREQYF	many	TRBJ2-7	TRBD2	TRBV20-1
TGTGCCAGCAGTTACTCGGATCGGGGGGAGCTGTTTTTT	CASSYSDRGELFF	-	TRBJ2-2	-	TRBV6-6
TGTGCCAGCAGCTTAGACGGGGACCGCACAGATACGCAGTATTTT	CASSLDGDRTDTQYF	few	TRBJ2-3	-	TRBV11-2
TGTGCCAGCAGCCCAGGACTCCCGGGGGAGCAGTTCTTC	CASSPGLPGEQFF	-	TRBJ2-1	-	TRBV3-1
TGTGCCAGCAGCATGGGCTGGGGCACTGAAGCTTTCTTT	CASSMGWGTEAFF	many	TRBJ1-1	-	TRBV7-9
TGTGCCAGCTCTCGCTGGGGGATCGATGAAAAACTGTTTTTT	CASSRWGIDEKLFF	many	TRBJ1-4	-	TRBV18
TGTGCCTGGAGGTTCAGGGACAGGGGGACCGAAGCTTTCTTT	CAWRFRDRGTEAFF	few	TRBJ1-1	TRBD1	TRBV30
TGTGCCAGCTCACCACCGCCCACCGGGGAGCTGTTTTTT	CASSPPPTGELFF	-	TRBJ2-2	-	TRBV18
TGTGCCAGCAGTTTATCCGGTGGGGGCCACGAGCAGTACTTC	CASSLSGGGHEQYF	many	TRBJ2-7	-	TRBV12-3/TRBV12-4
TGCAGTGCTAGAGAGGGGCTAGCGGGAGCAACATACTTC	CSAREGLAGATYF	-	TRBJ2-4	TRBD2	TRBV20-1
TGTGCCAGCAGTTTAGGGGACTGGACCACCGGGGAGCTGTTTTTT	CASSLGDWTTGELFF	few	TRBJ2-2	-	TRBV28
TGTGCCAGCACCACCGGGACTCCCTCCCGGGGAGAGACCCAGTACTTC	CASTTGTPSRGETQYF	-	TRBJ2-5	-	TRBV7-9
TGCGCCAGCAGTGGGGTGAGCGGAGAGCAGTACTTC	CASSGVSGEQYF	-	TRBJ2-7	-	TRBV10-1
TGTGCCAGCAGCCAAGTAGGGTCAGGCACTGAAGCTTTCTTT	CASSQVGSGTEAFF	many	TRBJ1-1	-	TRBV3-1
TGCAGCGTTGTAGAAGCCCGCGAGCAGTACTTC	CSVVEAREQYF	few	TRBJ2-7	-	TRBV29-1
TGCAGCGCACTAGCGGGAGGGCAAGAGACCCAGTACTTC	CSALAGGQETQYF	few	TRBJ2-5	TRBD2	TRBV29-1
TGTGCCAGCAGTGAATGGGGCACCCCTGCGATATATTTT	CASSEWGTPAIYF	few	TRBJ1-3	-	TRBV2
TGTGCCAGTAGTACTCTGGGACCTCCCAATGTGGGCAATCAGCCCCAGCATTTT	CASSTLGPPNVGNQPQHF	-	TRBJ1-5	-	TRBV19
TGTGCCAGCAGCCCAATGAACAGACTCGGACGGCTAAACGAAAAACTGTTTTTT	CASSPMNRLGRLNEKLFF	-	TRBJ1-4	-	TRBV27
TGTGCCAGCAGCATAAGTCGGGTGAACACCGGGGAGCTGTTTTTT	CASSISRVNTGELFF	-	TRBJ2-2	-	TRBV7-8
TGTGCCAGCAGGTCTCCCGGGACAGCCTATGGCTACACCTTC	CASRSPGTAYGYTF	many	TRBJ1-2	TRBD1	TRBV11-2
TGTGCCAGCCGTCCCCCGGGTGGCAATCAGCCCCAGCATTTT	CASRPPGGNQPQHF	-	TRBJ1-5	-	TRBV6-2/TRBV6-3
TGTGCCAGCAGCAAGGGGGTGGAGACCCAGTACTTC	CASSKGVETQYF	-	TRBJ2-5	-	TRBV5-4
TGCAGTGCGAGGGTGGGGACCCGTTTATCACACTATACGCAGTATTTT	CSARVGTRLSHYTQYF	-	TRBJ2-3	-	TRBV20-1
TGTGCCAGCAGTGATGACGGGAGCTACGAGCAGTACTTC	CASSDDGSYEQYF	few	TRBJ2-7	-	TRBV2
TGTGCCAGCAGCCCGGGGGGAGCCCAAGAGACCCAGTACTTC	CASSPGGAQETQYF	many	TRBJ2-5	TRBD2	TRBV6-5
TGTGCTAGCAGCTTTTTGCCAGCCTGTGGAGAAGAGACCCAGTACTTC	CASSFLPACGEETQYF	-	TRBJ2-5	-	TRBV7-7
TGCAGCTCCTCATTTAAGGAGGGAGTGACCCAGTACTTC	CSSSFKEGVTQYF	few	TRBJ2-5	-	TRBV29-1
TGTGCCAGCAGTATCGGACTAGGCACAGATACGCAGTATTTT	CASSIGLGTDTQYF	few	TRBJ2-3	TRBD2	TRBV7-2
TGCAGCGTTGAGGGGGACAGGGTAGATGAAGCTTTCTTT	CSVEGDRVDEAFF	many	TRBJ1-1	TRBD1	TRBV29-1